A selection of T cell receptor beta chains follows, all from one sample in a study of blood T cell repertoires in COVID-19. The table came from immunoSEQ multiplex PCR; TCRdb's copy has only in-frame clones and leaves some out. The data hold around 190,000 clones, with approximately 85% observed a single time. The sequenced sample was peripheral blood. These receptors all come from a woman aged 80 or over with acute or convalescent COVID-19. Both conserved end residues are part of each CDR3. A D gene is named only where the DNA matches it firmly. Expanded clones are given a class, and other clones once, few, many or no size at all.

clone size,D gene,V gene,J gene,CDR3 protein,CDR3 DNA
once,-,TRBV27,TRBJ1-5,CASSLGGSLKNQPQHF,TGTGCCAGCAGTTTGGGGGGATCATTGAAAAATCAGCCCCAGCATTTT
-,-,TRBV6-6,TRBJ2-1,CASSPSHEQFF,TGTGCCAGCTCCCCAAGCCATGAGCAGTTCTTC
-,-,TRBV11-3,TRBJ2-5,CASSQGIRETQYF,TGTGCCAGCAGTCAGGGCATCAGAGAGACCCAGTACTTC
-,-,TRBV19,TRBJ1-4,CASSISKAGPNEKLFF,TGTGCCAGTAGTATCTCGAAGGCAGGGCCTAATGAAAAACTGTTTTTT
-,TRBD2,TRBV11-3,TRBJ2-1,CASSLDRAGGFTYNEQFF,TGTGCCAGCAGCTTAGATCGAGCGGGAGGATTCACCTACAATGAGCAGTTCTTC
-,-,TRBV7-9,TRBJ1-2,CASSPWGDTNYGYTF,TGTGCCAGCAGCCCCTGGGGGGATACTAACTATGGCTACACCTTC
-,TRBD1,TRBV9,TRBJ1-2,CASRRDRGLGYTF,TGTGCCAGCAGGCGGGACAGGGGGCTTGGCTACACCTTC
-,-,TRBV28,TRBJ1-2,CASSLRYYGYTF,TGTGCCAGCAGCCTTCGGTACTATGGCTACACCTTC
-,-,TRBV9,TRBJ1-6,CASSLQGSSPLHF,TGTGCCAGCAGCCTACAGGGTAGTTCACCCCTCCACTTT
once,TRBD1,TRBV9,TRBJ2-3,CASSISSGTGLTDTQYF,TGTGCCAGCAGCATCTCCTCGGGGACAGGACTCACAGATACGCAGTATTTT
-,TRBD1,TRBV29-1,TRBJ1-6,CSVRDRGLSSSPLHF,TGCAGCGTCCGAGACAGGGGCCTTTCGAGTTCACCCCTCCACTTT
many,-,TRBV18,TRBJ2-7,CASSTSLGQLSEQYF,TGTGCCAGCTCAACCTCTCTGGGCCAGCTGTCCGAGCAGTACTTC
once,TRBD1,TRBV6-5,TRBJ1-2,CASLPDRVGTSYTF,TGTGCCAGCCTCCCCGACAGGGTCGGAACTAGCTACACCTTC
-,-,TRBV11-3,TRBJ2-1,CASSLVRGNEQFF,TGTGCCAGCAGCCTTGTTAGAGGCAATGAGCAGTTCTTC
-,TRBD1,TRBV5-1,TRBJ1-4,CASSSPGTGNEKLFF,TGCGCCAGCAGCTCGCCCGGGACAGGCAATGAAAAACTGTTTTTT
-,-,TRBV11-2,TRBJ1-5,CASSLGARQPQHF,TGTGCCAGCAGTTTAGGGGCAAGGCAGCCCCAGCATTTT
-,-,TRBV5-4,TRBJ2-5,CASSFGAGAETQYF,TGTGCCAGCAGCTTTGGGGCGGGGGCAGAGACCCAGTACTTC
-,TRBD1,TRBV19,TRBJ1-5,CASSMTDRGRSINYQPQHF,TGTGCCAGTAGTATGACAGACAGGGGGCGCAGCATAAACTATCAGCCCCAGCATTTT